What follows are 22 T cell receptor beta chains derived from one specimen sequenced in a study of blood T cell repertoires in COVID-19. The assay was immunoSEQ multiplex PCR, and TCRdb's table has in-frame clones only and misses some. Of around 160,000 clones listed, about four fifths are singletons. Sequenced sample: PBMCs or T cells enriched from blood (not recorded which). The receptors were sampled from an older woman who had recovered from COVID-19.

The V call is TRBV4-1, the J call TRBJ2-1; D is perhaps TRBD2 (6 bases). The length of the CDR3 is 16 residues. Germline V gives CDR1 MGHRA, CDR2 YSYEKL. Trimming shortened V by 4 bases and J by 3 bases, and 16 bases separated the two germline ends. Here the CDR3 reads CASSPWAGLLYNEQFF. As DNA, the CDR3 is TGCGCCAGCAGCCCCTGGGCGGGGCTCCTCTACAATGAGCAGTTCTTC.

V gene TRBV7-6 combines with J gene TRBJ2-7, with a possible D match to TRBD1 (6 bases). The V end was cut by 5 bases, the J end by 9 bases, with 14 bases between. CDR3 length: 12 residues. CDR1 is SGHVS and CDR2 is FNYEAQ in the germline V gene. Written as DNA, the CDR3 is TGTGCCAGCAGCAATACAGGGTTCCGGCAGTACTTC. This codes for CASSNTGFRQYF.

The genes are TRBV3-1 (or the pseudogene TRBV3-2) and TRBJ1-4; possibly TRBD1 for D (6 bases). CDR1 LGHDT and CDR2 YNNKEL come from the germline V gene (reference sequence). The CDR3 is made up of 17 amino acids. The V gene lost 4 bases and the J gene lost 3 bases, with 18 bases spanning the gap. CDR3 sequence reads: CASSRTGKGGANEKLFF. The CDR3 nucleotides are TGTGCCAGCAGCCGAACAGGGAAAGGAGGAGCTAATGAAAAACTGTTTTTT.

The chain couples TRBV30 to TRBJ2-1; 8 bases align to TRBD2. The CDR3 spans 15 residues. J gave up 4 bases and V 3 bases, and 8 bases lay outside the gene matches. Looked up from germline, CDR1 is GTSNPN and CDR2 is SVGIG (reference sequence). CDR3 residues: CAWRKAGVFYNEQFF. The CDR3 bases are TGTGCCTGGAGGAAAGCGGGAGTATTTTACAATGAGCAGTTCTTC. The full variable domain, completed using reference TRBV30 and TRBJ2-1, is SQTIHQWPATLVQPVGSPLSLECTVEGTSNPNLYWYRQAAGRGLQLLFYSVGIGQISSEVPQNLSASRPQDRQFILSSKKLLLSDSGFYLCAWRKAGVFYNEQFFGPGTRLTVL.

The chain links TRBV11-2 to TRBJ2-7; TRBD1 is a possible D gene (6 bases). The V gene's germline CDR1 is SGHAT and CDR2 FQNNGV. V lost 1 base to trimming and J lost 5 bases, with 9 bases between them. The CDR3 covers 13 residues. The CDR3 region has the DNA TGTGCCAGCAGCTTAGGGACAGAGAACGAGCAGTACTTC. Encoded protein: CASSLGTENEQYF.

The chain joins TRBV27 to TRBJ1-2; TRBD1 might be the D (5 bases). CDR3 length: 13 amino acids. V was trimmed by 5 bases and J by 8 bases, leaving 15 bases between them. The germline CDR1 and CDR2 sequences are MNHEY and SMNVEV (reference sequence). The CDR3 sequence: CASSALTAYGYTF. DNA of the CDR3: TGTGCCAGCAGTGCGTTGACAGCTTACGGCTACACCTTC.

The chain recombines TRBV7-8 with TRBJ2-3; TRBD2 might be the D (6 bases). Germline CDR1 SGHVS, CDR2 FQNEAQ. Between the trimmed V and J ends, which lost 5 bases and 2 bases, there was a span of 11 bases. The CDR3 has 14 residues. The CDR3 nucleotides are TGTGCCAGCAGCCGCCGGGGGTACACAGATACGCAGTATTTT. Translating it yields CASSRRGYTDTQYF.

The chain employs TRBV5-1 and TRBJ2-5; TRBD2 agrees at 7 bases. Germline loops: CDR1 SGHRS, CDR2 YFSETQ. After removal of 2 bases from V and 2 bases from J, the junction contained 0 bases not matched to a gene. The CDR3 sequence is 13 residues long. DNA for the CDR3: TGCGCCAGCAGCTTCGGGGGGCAAGAGACCCAGTACTTC. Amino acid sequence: CASSFGGQETQYF.

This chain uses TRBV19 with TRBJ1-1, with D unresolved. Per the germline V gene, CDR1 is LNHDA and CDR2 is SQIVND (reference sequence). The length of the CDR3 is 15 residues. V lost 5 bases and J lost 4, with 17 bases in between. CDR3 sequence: CASSLTPFGLTEAFF. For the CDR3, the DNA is TGTGCCAGTAGTCTCACCCCATTTGGGCTCACTGAAGCTTTCTTT.

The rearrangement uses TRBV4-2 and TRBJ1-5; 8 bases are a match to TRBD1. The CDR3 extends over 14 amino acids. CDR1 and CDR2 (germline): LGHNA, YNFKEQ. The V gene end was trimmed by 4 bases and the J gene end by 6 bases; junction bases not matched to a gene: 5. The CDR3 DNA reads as TGTGCCAGCAGCCGGCAGGGGGCCGGTCAGCCCCAGCATTTT. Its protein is CASSRQGAGQPQHF.

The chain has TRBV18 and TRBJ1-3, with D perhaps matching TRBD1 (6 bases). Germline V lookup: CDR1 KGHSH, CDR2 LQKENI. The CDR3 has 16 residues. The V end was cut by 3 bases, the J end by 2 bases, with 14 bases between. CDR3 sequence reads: CASSPFDRLAGNTIYF. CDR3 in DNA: TGTGCCAGCTCACCCTTTGACAGGTTGGCTGGAAACACCATATATTTT.

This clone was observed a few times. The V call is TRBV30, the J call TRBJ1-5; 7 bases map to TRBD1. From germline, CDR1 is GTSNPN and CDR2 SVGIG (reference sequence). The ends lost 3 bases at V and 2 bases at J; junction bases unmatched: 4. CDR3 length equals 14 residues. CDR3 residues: CAWSTGTGNQPQHF. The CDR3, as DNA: TGTGCCTGGAGCACCGGGACAGGCAATCAGCCCCAGCATTTT.

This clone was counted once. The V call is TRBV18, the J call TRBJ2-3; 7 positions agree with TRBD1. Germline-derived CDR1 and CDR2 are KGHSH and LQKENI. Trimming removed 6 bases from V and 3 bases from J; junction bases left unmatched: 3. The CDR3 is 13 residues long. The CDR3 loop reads CASSWDSTDTQYF. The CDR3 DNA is TGTGCCAGCTCTTGGGACAGTACAGATACGCAGTATTTT.

Written as DNA, the CDR3 is TGTGCCAGCAGCTTAGACGGGGGGCGAGCGTGGGACACCATATATTTT. It yields the protein CASSLDGGRAWDTIYF. This chain links TRBV7-9 with TRBJ1-3; tentatively, D is TRBD1 (6 bases). The V end lost 1 base, the J end lost 8 bases, and 18 bases lay between the germline ends. CDR3 length: 16 amino acids. Germline V gene sequence: CDR1 SEHNR, CDR2 FQNEAQ (reference sequence).

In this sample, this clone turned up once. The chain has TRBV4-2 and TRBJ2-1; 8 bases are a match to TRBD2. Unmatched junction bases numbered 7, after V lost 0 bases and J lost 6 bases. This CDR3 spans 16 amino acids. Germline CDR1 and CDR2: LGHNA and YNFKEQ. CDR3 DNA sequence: TGTGCCAGCAGCCAAGATGGGAGCGGGGGATTCAATGAGCAGTTCTTC. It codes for CASSQDGSGGFNEQFF.

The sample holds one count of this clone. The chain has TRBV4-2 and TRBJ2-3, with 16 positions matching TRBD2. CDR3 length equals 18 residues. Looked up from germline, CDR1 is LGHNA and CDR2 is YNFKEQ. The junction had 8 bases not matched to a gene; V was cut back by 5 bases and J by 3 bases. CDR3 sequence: CASSDLGTSGGATDTQYF. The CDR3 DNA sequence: TGTGCCAGCAGCGATCTCGGGACTAGCGGGGGGGCAACAGATACGCAGTATTTT.

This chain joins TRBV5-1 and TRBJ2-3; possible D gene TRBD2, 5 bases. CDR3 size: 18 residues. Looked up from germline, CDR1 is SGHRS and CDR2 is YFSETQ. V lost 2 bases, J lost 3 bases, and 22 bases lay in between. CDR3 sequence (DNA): TGCGCCAGCAGCTTCGAAGTCACCGGGATCGGGGTTACAGATACGCAGTATTTT. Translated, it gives CASSFEVTGIGVTDTQYF. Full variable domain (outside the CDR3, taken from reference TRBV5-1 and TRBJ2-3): KAGVTQTPRYLIKTRGQQVTLSCSPISGHRSVSWYQQTPGQGLQFLFEYFSETQRNKGNFPGRFSGRQFSNSRSEMNVSTLELGDSALYLCASSFEVTGIGVTDTQYFGPGTRLTVL.

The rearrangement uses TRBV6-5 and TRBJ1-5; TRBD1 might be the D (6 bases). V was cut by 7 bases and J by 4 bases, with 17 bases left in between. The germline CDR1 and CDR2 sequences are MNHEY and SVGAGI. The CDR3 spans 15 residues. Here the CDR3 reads CASTTTVQGNQPQHF. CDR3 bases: TGTGCCAGCACCACAACCGTACAGGGAAATCAGCCCCAGCATTTT.

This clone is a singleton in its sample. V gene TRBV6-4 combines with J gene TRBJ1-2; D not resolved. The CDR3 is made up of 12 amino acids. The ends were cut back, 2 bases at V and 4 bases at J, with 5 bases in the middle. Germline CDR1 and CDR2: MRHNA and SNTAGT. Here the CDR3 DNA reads TGTGCCAGCAGTGACCGGGGCTATGGCTACACCTTC. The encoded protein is CASSDRGYGYTF.

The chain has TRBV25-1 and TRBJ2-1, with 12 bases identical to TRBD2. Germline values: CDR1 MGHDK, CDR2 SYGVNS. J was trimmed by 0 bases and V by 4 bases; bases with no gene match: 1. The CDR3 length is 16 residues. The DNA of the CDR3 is TGTGCCAGCAGTGTGGGACTAGCGGGCTCCTACAATGAGCAGTTCTTC. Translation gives CASSVGLAGSYNEQFF. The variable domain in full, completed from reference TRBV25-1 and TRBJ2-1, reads EADIYQTPRYLVIGTGKKITLECSQTMGHDKMYWYQQDPGMELHLIHYSYGVNSTEKGDLSSESTVSRIRTEHFPLTLESARPSHTSQYLCASSVGLAGSYNEQFFGPGTRLTVL.

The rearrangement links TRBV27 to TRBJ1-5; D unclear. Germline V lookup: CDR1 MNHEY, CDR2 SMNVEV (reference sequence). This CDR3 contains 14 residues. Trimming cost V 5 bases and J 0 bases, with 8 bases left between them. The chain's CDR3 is CASSPSYSNQPQHF. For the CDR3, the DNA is TGTGCCAGCAGTCCCTCCTATAGCAATCAGCCCCAGCATTTT.

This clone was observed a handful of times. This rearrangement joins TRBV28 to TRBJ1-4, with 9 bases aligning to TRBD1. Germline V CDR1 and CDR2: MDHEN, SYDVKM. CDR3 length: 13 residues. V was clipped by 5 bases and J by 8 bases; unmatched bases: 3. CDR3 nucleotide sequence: TGTGCCAGCAGTACAGGGGGCAGGGAAAAACTGTTTTTT. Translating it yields CASSTGGREKLFF. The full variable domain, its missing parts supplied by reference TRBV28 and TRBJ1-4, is DVKVTQSSRYLVKRTGEKVFLECVQDMDHENMFWYRQDPGLGLRLIYFSYDVKMKEKGDIPEGYSVSREKKERFSLILESASTNQTSMYLCASSTGGREKLFFGSGTQLSVL.